The present TCR beta chain was sequenced within a study of T cells after yellow fever vaccination. The CDR3 is made up of 16 amino acids. One entry per CDR3 protein results from TCRdb running MiXCR on the 5' RACE reads. The data show just under 600,000 distinct CDR3 sequences, with roughly 14% seen just once and over 13% held by the top ten. The sequences come from PBMCs, collected on the day of the yellow fever booster vaccination. This rearrangement joins TRBV21-1 to TRBJ2-4; TRBD1 reflects the table's D call only, with no check against the DNA. TRBV21-1 is an annotated pseudogene. This clonotype was sampled from a man aged 25-40 years who received the YFV17D yellow fever vaccine. CDR3 nucleotides: TGTGCCAGCAGCAAAGGAGGGGCACTAGCCAAAAACATTCAGTACTTC. The encoded protein is CASSKGGALAKNIQYF.